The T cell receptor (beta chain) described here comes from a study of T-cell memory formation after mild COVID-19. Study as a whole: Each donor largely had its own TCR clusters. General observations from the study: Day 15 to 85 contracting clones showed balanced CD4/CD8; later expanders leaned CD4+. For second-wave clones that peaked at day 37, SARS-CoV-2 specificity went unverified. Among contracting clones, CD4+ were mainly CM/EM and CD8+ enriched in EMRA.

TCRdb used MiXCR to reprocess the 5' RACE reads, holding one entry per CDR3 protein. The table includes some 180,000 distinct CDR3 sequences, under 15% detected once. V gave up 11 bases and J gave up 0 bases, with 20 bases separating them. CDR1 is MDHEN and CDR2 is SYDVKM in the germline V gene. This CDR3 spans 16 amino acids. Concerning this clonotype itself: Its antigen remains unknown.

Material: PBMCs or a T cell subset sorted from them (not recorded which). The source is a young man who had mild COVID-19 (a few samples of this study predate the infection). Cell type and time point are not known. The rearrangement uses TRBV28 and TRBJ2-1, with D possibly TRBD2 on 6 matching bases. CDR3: CAGGGGDPSSYNEQFF. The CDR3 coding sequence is TGTGCCGGGGGAGGAGGAGACCCTAGCTCCTACAATGAGCAGTTCTTC.